These 30 T cell receptor beta chains originate from one sample sequenced in a study of cytomegalovirus exposure and HLA in healthy donors. The data were produced by immunoSEQ multiplex PCR, yet TCRdb's version contains in-frame clones alone and is incomplete. The repertoire includes approximately 97,000 clones, about 94% of them detected once, and 1.1% sits in the top ten. The sequenced material came from PBMCs. These receptor sequences come from a woman between 25 and 40 years old in good health and CMV-seropositive.

This sequence joins TRBV7-2 and TRBJ2-3; 7 bases fit TRBD1. V lost 1 base, J lost 2 bases, and 3 bases stayed unmatched. The length of the CDR3 is 15 residues. The V gene's germline CDR1 is SGHTA and CDR2 FQGNSA. The CDR3: CASSLDRGPTDTQYF. DNA of the CDR3: TGTGCCAGCAGCTTAGACAGGGGACCCACAGATACGCAGTATTTT.

The genes are TRBV5-1 and TRBJ2-3; no clear D. The CDR3 has 15 amino acids. Trimming took off 0 bases at V and 1 base at J, with 9 bases between the two ends. CDR1 and CDR2 (germline): SGHRS, YFSETQ. The CDR3 coding sequence is TGCGCCAGCAGCTTGGAGCCCGGAGGCACAGATACGCAGTATTTT. Protein product: CASSLEPGGTDTQYF.

This clone was seen only a few times. The J gene is TRBJ2-7, the V gene TRBV21-1; the table's D call, TRBD1, was not checked against the DNA. TRBV21-1 is shown as a pseudogene. The CDR3 runs to 19 residues. The CDR3: CASSKDRGQGTSLCCEQYF. The DNA for the CDR3 is TGTGCCAGCAGCAAAGACCGGGGACAGGGGACTAGCCTATGTTGCGAGCAGTACTTC.

The chain carries TRBV11-1 and TRBJ2-7, with D maybe TRBD1 (5 bases). From germline, CDR1 is SGHAT and CDR2 FQDESV (reference sequence). The CDR3 runs to 13 residues. Trimming pared 8 bases from V and 4 bases from J, leaving 15 bases between. The DNA for the CDR3 is TGTGCCAGCGGGCAGGGTCGGACGTACGAGCAGTACTTC. This gives the protein CASGQGRTYEQYF.

The chain carries TRBV28 and TRBJ1-1; D not resolved. The CDR3 extends over 15 amino acids. Trimming stripped 2 bases from V and 0 bases from J, with 10 bases between. Germline assignment: CDR1 MDHEN and CDR2 SYDVKM. The CDR3 reads CASSLLGNMNTEAFF. CDR3 nucleotides: TGTGCCAGCAGTTTACTGGGCAACATGAACACTGAAGCTTTCTTT. Using reference TRBV28 and TRBJ1-1 for the parts outside the CDR3, the full variable domain is DVKVTQSSRYLVKRTGEKVFLECVQDMDHENMFWYRQDPGLGLRLIYFSYDVKMKEKGDIPEGYSVSREKKERFSLILESASTNQTSMYLCASSLLGNMNTEAFFGQGTRLTVV.

This rearrangement joins TRBV4-3 to TRBJ2-3; TRBD2 might be the D (5 bases). Germline loops: CDR1 LGHNA, CDR2 YSLEER. The CDR3 is made up of 16 amino acids. Trimming pared 1 base from V and 2 bases from J, leaving 13 bases between. CDR3 DNA: TGCGCCAGCAGCCAAGGGGCGGGTAAACCCACAGATACGCAGTATTTT. It yields the protein CASSQGAGKPTDTQYF.

This chain uses TRBV7-9 with TRBJ2-7, with 7 nucleotides matching TRBD2. The junction had 9 bases not matched to a gene; V was cut back by 3 bases and J by 4 bases. The CDR3 runs to 15 residues. Germline lookup yields CDR1 SEHNR and CDR2 FQNEAQ (reference sequence). The CDR3 nucleotides are TGTGCCAGCAGCTTGGGCCGCGGGAGCAAATACGAGCAGTACTTC. Protein: CASSLGRGSKYEQYF. Using reference TRBV7-9 and TRBJ2-7 for the parts outside the CDR3, the full variable domain is DTGVSQNPRHKITKRGQNVTFRCDPISEHNRLYWYRQTLGQGPEFLTYFQNEAQLEKSRLLSDRFSAERPKGSFSTLEIQRTEQGDSAMYLCASSLGRGSKYEQYFGPGTRLTVT.

The CDR3, as DNA: TGTGCCAGCAGCCCAGAGCGGGAGTTCCCCCTCGAGCAGTACTTC. This gives the protein CASSPEREFPLEQYF. J is TRBJ2-7 and V is TRBV9; 8 bases fit TRBD2. The CDR3 is 15 residues long. Germline CDR1 and CDR2: SGDLS and YYNGEE. J lost 6 bases, V lost 4 bases, and 12 bases had no gene match.

The rearrangement links TRBV19 to TRBJ2-2; 7 nucleotides line up with TRBD2. Germline CDR1 is LNHDA and CDR2 is SQIVND (reference sequence). CDR3 size: 17 residues. Trimming took 5 bases from V and 3 from J; bases not matched to a gene: 12. The CDR3 DNA is TGTGCCAGTAGTGCATCATCTTCTAGCGGATACACCGGGGAGCTGTTTTTT. This translates into CASSASSSSGYTGELFF.

The chain is built from TRBV27 and TRBJ2-7, with 7 bases identical to TRBD1. The germline CDR1 and CDR2 sequences are MNHEY and SMNVEV (reference sequence). The CDR3 is 16 amino acids. Trimming took 5 bases from V and 2 from J; bases not matched to a gene: 12. CDR3 residues: CASSKLGTDTPYEQYF. DNA of the CDR3: TGTGCCAGCAGTAAACTCGGGACAGATACACCCTACGAGCAGTACTTC.

Here the CDR3 reads CASSSGTGFGYTF. The CDR3 nucleotides read TGTGCCAGCAGCAGCGGGACAGGCTTTGGCTACACCTTC. V gene TRBV6-5 combines with J gene TRBJ1-2, with 8 bases lining up with TRBD1. Germline V gives CDR1 MNHEY, CDR2 SVGAGI. V lost 6 bases, J lost 7 bases, and 7 bases stayed unmatched. The CDR3 is made up of 13 amino acids.

This clone appeared a single time. The chain joins TRBV2 to TRBJ1-4; tentative D call: TRBD1 (6 bases). CDR3 length equals 14 residues. Trimming took off 6 bases at V and 8 bases at J, with 16 bases between the two ends. Germline values: CDR1 SNHLY, CDR2 FYNNEI. CDR3 residues: CASRTIRRGEKLFF. The CDR3 DNA is TGTGCCAGCAGGACGATACGCAGGGGCGAAAAACTGTTTTTT.

In regard to this clone: The identical CDR3 is also encoded by other nucleotide sequences in the sample. The chain recombines TRBV2 with TRBJ1-5; D gene ambiguous. This CDR3 contains 14 residues. V lost 3 bases and J 1 base, leaving 7 bases between the germline ends. From germline, CDR1 is SNHLY and CDR2 FYNNEI. Here the CDR3 DNA reads TGTGCCAGCAGTGACAGGAACAGCAATCAGCCCCAGCATTTT. Protein sequence: CASSDRNSNQPQHF.

The V and J genes are TRBV28 and TRBJ2-1; TRBD1 agrees at 7 bases. Trimming took 5 bases from V and 3 from J; bases not matched to a gene: 7. The CDR3 is 15 residues long. From germline, CDR1 is MDHEN and CDR2 SYDVKM. CDR3 sequence (DNA): TGTGCCAGCAGTCCAGACAGGGCTAACTACAATGAGCAGTTCTTC. Amino acid sequence: CASSPDRANYNEQFF.

The V call is TRBV7-9, the J call TRBJ2-1, with TRBD2 matching 9 bases. V trimming: 1 base; J trimming: 4 bases; junction bases outside the gene matches: 5. CDR3 length equals 16 residues. CDR1 is SEHNR, CDR2 FQNEAQ, per germline (reference sequence). CDR3 sequence: CASSLVLGLAYNEQFF. CDR3 DNA: TGTGCCAGCAGCTTAGTCTTGGGACTAGCATACAATGAGCAGTTCTTC.

The rearrangement links TRBV29-1 to TRBJ1-5; weak D call: TRBD1 (6 bases). The CDR3 loop spans 13 amino acids. Per germline, CDR1 SQVTM and CDR2 ANQGSEA. The CDR3 DNA reads as TGCGCCTACAAGGGGGGGAATAATCAGCCCCAGCATTTT. It translates to CAYKGGNNQPQHF. Complete variable domain (other parts from reference TRBV29-1 and TRBJ1-5): SAVISQKPSRDICQRGTSLTIQCQVDSQVTMMFWYRQQPGQSLTLIATANQGSEATYESGFVIDKFPISRPNLTFSTLTVSNMSPEDSSIYLCAYKGGNNQPQHFGDGTRLSIL.

This clone was seen only once. The chain joins TRBV30 to TRBJ1-1; 9 nucleotides match TRBD1. V dropped 3 bases and J dropped 5; count of bases not matched to a gene: 10. Germline V gene data show CDR1 as GTSNPN and CDR2 as SVGIG (reference sequence). The CDR3 contains 15 residues. The CDR3: CAWRARDREWTEAFF. The CDR3 DNA follows: TGTGCCTGGAGGGCGAGGGACAGGGAATGGACTGAAGCTTTCTTT. Using reference TRBV30 and TRBJ1-1 for the parts outside the CDR3, the full variable domain is SQTIHQWPATLVQPVGSPLSLECTVEGTSNPNLYWYRQAAGRGLQLLFYSVGIGQISSEVPQNLSASRPQDRQFILSSKKLLLSDSGFYLCAWRARDREWTEAFFGQGTRLTVV.

The rearrangement joins TRBV10-3 to TRBJ2-3; 9 bases agree with TRBD2. This CDR3 comprises 17 residues. Germline values: CDR1 ENHRY, CDR2 SYGVKD. CDR3: CVPGRGGLAVLRDTQYF. Here the CDR3 DNA reads TGTGTCCCCGGGCGAGGGGGACTAGCAGTCCTGCGGGATACGCAGTATTTT.

The chain has TRBV10-1 and TRBJ2-7, with 8 bases identical to TRBD2. This CDR3 contains 15 residues. The V and J ends lost 5 bases and 3 bases, in that order; junction bases with no gene match: 9. Germline CDR1 and CDR2: WNHNN and SYGVQD (reference sequence). The CDR3 reads CASSSGTSGFYEQYF. The CDR3, as DNA: TGCGCCAGCAGTTCCGGGACTAGTGGCTTCTACGAGCAGTACTTC.

This rearrangement joins TRBV28 to TRBJ1-4; 10 bases fit TRBD1. This CDR3 has 14 amino acids. The trim removed 4 bases at V and 11 bases at J, leaving 7 bases unmatched. From germline, CDR1 is MDHEN and CDR2 SYDVKM. CDR3 coding DNA: TGTGCCAGCAGTTCCGGGACAGGGGTTACGAAACTGTTTTTT. Translated, it gives CASSSGTGVTKLFF.

The CDR3 here is CASSTTSGRGAEQYF. CDR3 bases: TGCGCCAGCAGCACAACTAGCGGGAGGGGGGCCGAGCAGTACTTC. The genes are TRBV5-1 and TRBJ2-7; 13 nucleotides line up with TRBD2. The V gene end was trimmed by 4 bases and the J gene end by 6 bases; junction bases not matched to a gene: 7. The CDR3 has 15 residues. Germline V gene lookup returns CDR1 SGHRS and CDR2 YFSETQ.

The chain carries TRBV7-3 and TRBJ2-5; 7 bases align to TRBD2. After removal of 0 bases from V and 0 bases from J, the junction contained 1 base not matched to a gene. This CDR3 has 15 residues. CDR1 and CDR2 (germline): SGHTA, FQGTGA. CDR3 protein: CASSLTGTNQETQYF. The CDR3 DNA reads TGTGCCAGCAGCTTAACCGGGACTAACCAAGAGACCCAGTACTTC.

CDR3 region: CASRPARGTYEQYF. The CDR3, as DNA: TGTGCCAGTAGACCTGCCCGAGGAACATACGAGCAGTACTTC. The chain employs TRBV19 and TRBJ2-7; no definite D call. Trimming removed 6 bases from V and 4 bases from J, with 16 bases in between. CDR1 and CDR2 from the germline V gene are LNHDA and SQIVND (reference sequence). The CDR3 loop spans 14 amino acids.

This clone came up once. This chain links TRBV5-4 with TRBJ1-1; maybe TRBD1 (6 bases). Trimming shortened V by 4 bases and J by 4 bases, and 17 bases separated the two germline ends. The germline CDR1 and CDR2 sequences are SGHNT and YYREEE (reference sequence). The CDR3 spans 15 residues. CDR3 residues: CASSKYREGGTEAFF. The CDR3 DNA reads as TGTGCCAGCAGCAAATACAGGGAGGGGGGCACTGAAGCTTTCTTT.

The rearrangement uses TRBV1 and TRBJ2-5; the table gives TRBD2 as D, unverified against the DNA. TRBV1 is described as a pseudogene. The CDR3 contains 18 residues. The CDR3: CTSSQVTSGSGVQETQYF. The CDR3 region has the DNA TGCACCAGCAGCCAAGTTACTAGCGGGAGTGGCGTACAAGAGACCCAGTACTTC.

This chain links TRBV19 with TRBJ2-2; TRBD1 might be the D (6 bases). CDR1 LNHDA and CDR2 SQIVND come from the germline V gene (reference sequence). The CDR3 covers 14 residues. Between the trimmed V and J ends, which lost 3 bases and 5 bases, there was a span of 10 bases. The CDR3 spells CASSIRGTTGELFF. CDR3 DNA sequence: TGTGCCAGTAGTATCAGGGGAACTACCGGGGAGCTGTTTTTT.

The chain has TRBV6-5 and TRBJ2-7; 8 bases are a match to TRBD1. This CDR3 has 13 amino acids. The V and J ends lost 10 bases and 5 bases, in that order; junction bases with no gene match: 10. Germline loops: CDR1 MNHEY, CDR2 SVGAGI. CDR3 nucleotide sequence: TGTGCCACCAGAGGACAGGGAGTTAACGAGCAGTACTTC. The encoded protein is CATRGQGVNEQYF.

This clone was observed once. The rearrangement uses TRBV9 and TRBJ1-2; a weak D match, TRBD1 (5 bases). The germline V gene has CDR1 SGDLS and CDR2 YYNGEE. Trimming took off 0 bases at V and 3 bases at J, with 6 bases between the two ends. This CDR3 has 13 residues. This chain's CDR3 is CASSVVGDYGYTF. The CDR3 DNA reads TGTGCCAGCAGCGTAGTAGGGGACTATGGCTACACCTTC.

This clone was recorded only once. This chain uses TRBV2 with TRBJ1-3; D gene ambiguous. The CDR3 consists of 15 residues. V was pared by 4 bases and J by 0 bases, with 10 bases between. CDR1 is SNHLY and CDR2 is FYNNEI in the germline V gene. CDR3 DNA sequence: TGTGCCAGCAGTGTGGCGAGAGGCTCTGGAAACACCATATATTTT. Translated: CASSVARGSGNTIYF.

The rearrangement uses TRBV6-6 and TRBJ2-5; TRBD2 is a possible D gene (6 bases). The V gene lost 6 bases and the J gene lost 8 bases, with 16 bases spanning the gap. CDR1 MNHNY and CDR2 SVGAGI come from the germline V gene (reference sequence). CDR3 length equals 13 residues. The DNA for the CDR3 is TGTGCCAGCAGCCGGGACTCCCCCATCACCCAGTACTTC. It encodes CASSRDSPITQYF.